The entry below describes one TCR beta chain. With a much larger clone just one base away, this may be a read error. A primer matching the constant region was used to make TCR beta cDNA from 450 to 500 ng of total RNA. For TCR beta, libraries were produced by three nested multiplex PCR rounds using slightly modified ARM-PCR. Researchers ran the first two PCR rounds for roughly 11 cycles each with TRBV1-TRBV30 forward primers and a C-beta reverse primer. TCRdb reprocessed the multiplex PCR reads with MiXCR, giving one entry per CDR3 protein. This sample has just over 300,000 distinct CDR3 sequences, with 50% to 60% found just once. Unsorted whole blood served as the source of blood RNA, and germline DNA was extracted as well. Chronic HBV infection affected patients, none of whom had received treatment. This sample was included in a study of tumor-infiltrating lymphocytes in primary liver carcinoma. Across the study: Each sample had roughly 3.5 to 8 million productive TCRbeta reads regardless of tissue type.

Germline assignment: CDR1 MNHNS and CDR2 SASEGT. This CDR3 spans 17 amino acids. Trimming removed 1 base from V and 2 bases from J, with 18 bases in between. The V call is TRBV6-1, the J call TRBJ2-7, with D perhaps TRBD1 or TRBD2 (5 bases each). This TCR derives from a woman aged 30 to 39 with primary liver carcinoma and hepatitis B virus infection. Specimen: peripheral blood. In DNA form, the CDR3 reads TGTGCCAGCAGTGAAGTCCTCCGGGGCTTTAACGCCTACGAGCAGTACTTC. Translating gives CASSEVLRGFNAYEQYF.